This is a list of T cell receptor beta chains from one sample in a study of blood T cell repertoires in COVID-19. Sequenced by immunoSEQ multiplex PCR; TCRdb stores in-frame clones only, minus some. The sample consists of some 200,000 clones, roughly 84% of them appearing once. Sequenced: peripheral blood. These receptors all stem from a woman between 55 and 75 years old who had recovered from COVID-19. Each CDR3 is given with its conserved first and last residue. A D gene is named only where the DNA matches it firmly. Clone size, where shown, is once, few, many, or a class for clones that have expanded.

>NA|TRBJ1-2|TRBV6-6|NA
CASSYSTEYGYTF
TGTGCCAGCAGTTACTCGACTGAATATGGCTACACCTTC
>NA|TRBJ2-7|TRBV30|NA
CAWSGPVTGPSYEQYF
TGTGCCTGGAGTGGGCCGGTGACAGGACCCTCCTACGAGCAGTACTTC
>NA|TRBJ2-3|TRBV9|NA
CASSVGLAGSGADTQYF
TGTGCCAGCAGCGTAGGTCTTGCGGGGTCCGGCGCAGATACGCAGTATTTT
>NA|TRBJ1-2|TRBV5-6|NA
CASSGKTIDGYTF
TGTGCCAGCAGCGGCAAAACTATTGATGGCTACACCTTC
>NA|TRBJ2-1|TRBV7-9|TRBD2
CASSLLAGGPYEQFF
TGTGCCAGCAGCTTACTGGCGGGGGGGCCCTATGAGCAGTTCTTC
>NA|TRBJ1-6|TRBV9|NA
CASSESQGGYSPLHF
TGTGCCAGCAGCGAATCTCAGGGAGGGTATTCACCCCTCCACTTT
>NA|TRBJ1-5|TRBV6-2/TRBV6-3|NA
CASSYEDRTNQPQHF
TGTGCCAGCAGTTACGAGGACAGAACCAATCAGCCCCAGCATTTT
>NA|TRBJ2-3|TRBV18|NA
CASSPRLVFITDTQYF
TGTGCCAGCTCACCACGACTCGTCTTTATCACAGATACGCAGTATTTT
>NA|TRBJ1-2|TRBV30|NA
CAWNRIDGYTF
TGTGCCTGGAACAGGATAGATGGCTACACCTTC
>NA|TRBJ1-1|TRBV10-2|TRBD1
CASSEGGQGIMGTEAFF
TGCGCCAGCAGTGAGGGCGGACAGGGGATTATGGGCACTGAAGCTTTCTTT
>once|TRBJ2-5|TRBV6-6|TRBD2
CASSLGTSGGAAETQYF
TGTGCCAGCAGTCTTGGGACTAGCGGGGGGGCAGCAGAGACCCAGTACTTC
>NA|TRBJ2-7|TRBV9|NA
CASSEGHNPYEQYF
TGTGCCAGCAGCGAGGGACACAACCCTTACGAGCAGTACTTC
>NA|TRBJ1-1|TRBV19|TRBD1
CASKGTGGYRSNTEAFF
TGTGCCAGTAAAGGGACAGGGGGATACCGGTCGAACACTGAAGCTTTCTTT
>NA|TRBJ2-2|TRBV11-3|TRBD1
CASSPGTGPGELFF
TGTGCCAGCAGCCCCGGGACAGGGCCCGGGGAGCTGTTTTTT
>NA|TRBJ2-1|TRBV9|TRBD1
CASSARTGGYWGPRSNEQFF
TGTGCCAGCAGCGCCAGGACAGGGGGCTACTGGGGGCCGAGGAGCAATGAGCAGTTCTTC
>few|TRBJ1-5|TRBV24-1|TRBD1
CATRRQGSNQPQHF
TGTGCCACCAGAAGACAGGGTAGCAATCAGCCCCAGCATTTT
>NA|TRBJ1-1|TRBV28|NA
CATLGLRGMNTEAFF
TGTGCCACCTTAGGTCTGCGGGGGATGAACACTGAAGCTTTCTTT
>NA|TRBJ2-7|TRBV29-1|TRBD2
CSVLAGDRTYEQYF
TGCAGCGTGTTAGCGGGGGACCGAACCTACGAGCAGTACTTC
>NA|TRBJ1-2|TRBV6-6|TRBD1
CASSPDRGIGYTF
TGTGCCAGCAGTCCTGACAGGGGGATTGGCTACACCTTC
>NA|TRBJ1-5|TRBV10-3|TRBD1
CAISYDRGLSQPQHF
TGTGCCATCAGTTACGACAGGGGGCTGAGTCAGCCCCAGCATTTT
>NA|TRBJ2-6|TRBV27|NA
CASRRTGEGANVLTF
TGTGCCAGCAGACGGACGGGGGAAGGGGCCAACGTCCTGACTTTC
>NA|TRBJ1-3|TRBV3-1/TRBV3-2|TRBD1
CASSLDRVLPGNTIYF
TGTGCCAGCAGCCTAGACAGGGTCCTTCCTGGAAACACCATATATTTT
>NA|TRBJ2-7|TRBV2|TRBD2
CANNREGSSYEQYF
TGTGCCAATAACCGGGAGGGGAGCTCCTACGAGCAGTACTTC
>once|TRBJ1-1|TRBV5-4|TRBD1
CASSDAGTANTEAFF
TGTGCCAGCAGCGACGCCGGGACAGCGAACACTGAAGCTTTCTTT
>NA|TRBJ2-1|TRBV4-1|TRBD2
CASSQTSGGYNEQFF
TGCGCCAGCAGCCAGACTAGCGGGGGCTACAATGAGCAGTTCTTC
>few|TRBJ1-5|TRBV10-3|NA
CAISDPRANQPQHF
TGTGCCATCAGTGACCCCAGGGCAAATCAGCCCCAGCATTTT
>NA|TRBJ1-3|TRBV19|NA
CASIDRHSGNTIYF
TGTGCCAGTATAGACAGGCACTCTGGAAACACCATATATTTT
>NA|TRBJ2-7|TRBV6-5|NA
CASRHRQDQLDEQYF
TGTGCCAGCAGGCATCGACAGGATCAGTTAGACGAGCAGTACTTC
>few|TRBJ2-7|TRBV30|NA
CAWSSGRIYEQYF
TGTGCCTGGAGTAGCGGCAGAATATACGAGCAGTACTTC
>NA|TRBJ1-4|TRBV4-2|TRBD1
CASSQDFPTGVQGNEKLFF
TGTGCCAGCAGCCAAGATTTTCCGACAGGGGTGCAAGGTAATGAAAAACTGTTTTTT
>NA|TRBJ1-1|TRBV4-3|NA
CASSQDLLGDTEAFF
TGCGCCAGCAGCCAAGATTTGTTAGGGGACACTGAAGCTTTCTTT
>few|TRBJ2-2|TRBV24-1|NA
CATSVKHKTRALTGELFF
TGTGCCACCAGTGTAAAACACAAGACTAGGGCCCTCACCGGGGAGCTGTTTTTT
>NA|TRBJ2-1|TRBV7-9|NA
CASSSGGAYNEQFF
TGTGCCAGCAGCTCGGGCGGGGCCTACAATGAGCAGTTCTTC
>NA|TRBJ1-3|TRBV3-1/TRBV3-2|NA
CASSPGGNTIYF
TGTGCCAGCAGCCCGGGGGGAAACACCATATATTTT
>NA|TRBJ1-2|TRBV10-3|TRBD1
CAISENRGGGYTF
TGTGCCATCAGTGAAAACAGGGGAGGTGGCTACACCTTC
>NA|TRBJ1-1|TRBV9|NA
CASSVGSKNTEAFF
TGTGCCAGCAGCGTAGGTTCTAAGAACACTGAAGCTTTCTTT
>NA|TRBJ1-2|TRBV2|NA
CASSEAGSYGYTF
TGTGCCAGCAGTGAGGCAGGATCCTATGGCTACACCTTC
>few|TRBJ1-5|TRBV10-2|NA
CASRRSGPNNQPQHF
TGCGCCAGCAGAAGGTCAGGTCCTAACAATCAGCCCCAGCATTTT
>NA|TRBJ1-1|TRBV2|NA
CASSAGAANTEAFF
TGTGCCAGCAGTGCAGGGGCGGCAAACACTGAAGCTTTCTTT
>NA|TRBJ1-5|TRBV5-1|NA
CASSLGAGQPQHF
TGCGCCAGCAGCTTGGGGGCGGGACAGCCCCAGCATTTT
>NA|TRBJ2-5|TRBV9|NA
CASSVQGRETQYF
TGTGCCAGCAGCGTACAGGGTCGAGAGACCCAGTACTTC